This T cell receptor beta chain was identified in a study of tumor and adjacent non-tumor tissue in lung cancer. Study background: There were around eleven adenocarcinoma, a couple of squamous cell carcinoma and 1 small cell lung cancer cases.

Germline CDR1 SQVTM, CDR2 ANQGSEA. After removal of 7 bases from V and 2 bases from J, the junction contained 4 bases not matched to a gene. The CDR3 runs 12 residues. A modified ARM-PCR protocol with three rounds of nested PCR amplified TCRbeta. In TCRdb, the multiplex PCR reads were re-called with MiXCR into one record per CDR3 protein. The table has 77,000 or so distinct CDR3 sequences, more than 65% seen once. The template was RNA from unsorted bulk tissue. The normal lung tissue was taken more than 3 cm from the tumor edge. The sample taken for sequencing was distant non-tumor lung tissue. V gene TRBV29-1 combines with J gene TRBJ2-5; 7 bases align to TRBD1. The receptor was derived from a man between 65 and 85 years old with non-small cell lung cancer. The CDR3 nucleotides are TGCAGCGCTGACAGGGAACAAGAGACCCAGTACTTC. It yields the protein CSADREQETQYF.